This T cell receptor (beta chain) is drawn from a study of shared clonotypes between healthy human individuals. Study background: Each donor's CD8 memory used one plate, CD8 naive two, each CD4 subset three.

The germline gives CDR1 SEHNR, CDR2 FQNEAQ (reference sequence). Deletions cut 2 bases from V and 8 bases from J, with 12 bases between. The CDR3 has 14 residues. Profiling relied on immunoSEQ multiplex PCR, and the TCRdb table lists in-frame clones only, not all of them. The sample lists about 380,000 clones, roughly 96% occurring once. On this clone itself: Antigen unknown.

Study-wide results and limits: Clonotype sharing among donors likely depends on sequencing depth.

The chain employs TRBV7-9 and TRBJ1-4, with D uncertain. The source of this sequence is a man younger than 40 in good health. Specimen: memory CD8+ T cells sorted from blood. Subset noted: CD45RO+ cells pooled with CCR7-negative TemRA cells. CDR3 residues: CASSLSPHREKLFF. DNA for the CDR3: TGTGCCAGCAGCTTATCACCCCACCGGGAAAAACTGTTTTTT.